This T cell receptor (beta chain) was profiled in a study of identical twins. General observations from the study: Where beta out-of-frame sequences were concerned, excess twin sharing was weaker. There was an excess of low generation probability in the out-of-frame alpha sequences that twins shared. The study drew conclusions from cross-sectional statistical analysis, not from following the same donors.

The V gene's germline CDR1 is GTSNPN and CDR2 SVGIG (reference sequence). CDR3 size: 12 residues. TCRdb re-derived calls from the 5' RACE reads in MiXCR, one entry per CDR3 protein. The profile shows 690,000 or so distinct CDR3 sequences, roughly 8% of them singletons. In its sample, this clonotype was seen a few times. Antigen: not known. A further study also used this sample, focusing on yellow fever vaccine responses in identical twins.

Sequenced input: PBMCs. This chain joins TRBV30 and TRBJ1-1; D possibly corresponds to TRBD1 (5 bases). The source of this sequence is a woman younger than 35 in good health. The CDR3 region is CAANPDRHEAFF. The CDR3 coding sequence is TGTGCTGCTAATCCTGACAGACATGAAGCTTTCTTT. Full variable domain (outside the CDR3, taken from reference TRBV30 and TRBJ1-1): SQTIHQWPATLVQPVGSPLSLECTVEGTSNPNLYWYRQAAGRGLQLLFYSVGIGQISSEVPQNLSASRPQDRQFILSSKKLLLSDSGFYLCAANPDRHEAFFGQGTRLTVV.